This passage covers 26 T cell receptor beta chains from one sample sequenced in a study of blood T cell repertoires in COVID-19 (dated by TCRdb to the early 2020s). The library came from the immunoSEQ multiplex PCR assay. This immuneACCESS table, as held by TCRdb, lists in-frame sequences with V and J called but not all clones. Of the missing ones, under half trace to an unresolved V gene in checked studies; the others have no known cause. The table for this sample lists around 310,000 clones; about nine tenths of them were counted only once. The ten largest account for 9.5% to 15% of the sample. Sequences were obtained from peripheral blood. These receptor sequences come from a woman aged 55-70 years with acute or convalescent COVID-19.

CDR3 bases: TGTGCCAGCAGTCCCGGGACAGAGAACACTGAAGCTTTCTTT. As protein: CASSPGTENTEAFF. The rearrangement joins TRBV6-2 or TRBV6-3 to TRBJ1-1, with 7 nucleotides matching TRBD1. Germline V gene data show CDR1 as MNHEY and CDR2 as SVGEGT. This CDR3 has 14 residues. V lost 5 bases and J lost 1; bases outside the gene matches: 4.

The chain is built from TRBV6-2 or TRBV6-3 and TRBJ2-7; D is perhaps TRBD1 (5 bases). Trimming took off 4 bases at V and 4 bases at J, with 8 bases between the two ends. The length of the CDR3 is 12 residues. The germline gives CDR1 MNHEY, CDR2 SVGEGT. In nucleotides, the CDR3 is TGTGCCAGCAGTTTCCAGGGTTACGAGCAGTACTTC. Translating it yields CASSFQGYEQYF.

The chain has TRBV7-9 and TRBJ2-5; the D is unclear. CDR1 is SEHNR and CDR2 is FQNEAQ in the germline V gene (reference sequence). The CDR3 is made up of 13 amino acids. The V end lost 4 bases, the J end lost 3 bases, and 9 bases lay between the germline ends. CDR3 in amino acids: CASSSTAKETQYF. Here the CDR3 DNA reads TGTGCCAGCAGCTCCACAGCTAAAGAGACCCAGTACTTC.

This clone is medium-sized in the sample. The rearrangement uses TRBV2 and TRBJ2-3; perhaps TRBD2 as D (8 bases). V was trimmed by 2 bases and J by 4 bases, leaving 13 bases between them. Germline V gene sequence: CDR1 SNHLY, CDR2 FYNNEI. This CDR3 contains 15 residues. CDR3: CASSENGRGPDTQYF. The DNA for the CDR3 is TGTGCCAGCAGTGAAAACGGGAGGGGGCCAGATACGCAGTATTTT.

CDR3 nucleotide sequence: TGTGCCAGCAGTTACGACAGGGGGGCGAACACCGGGGAGCTGTTTTTT. It specifies CASSYDRGANTGELFF. This sequence joins TRBV28 and TRBJ2-2, with 9 bases fitting TRBD1. The germline gives CDR1 MDHEN, CDR2 SYDVKM. J was trimmed by 0 bases and V by 4 bases; bases with no gene match: 3. This CDR3 spans 16 amino acids.

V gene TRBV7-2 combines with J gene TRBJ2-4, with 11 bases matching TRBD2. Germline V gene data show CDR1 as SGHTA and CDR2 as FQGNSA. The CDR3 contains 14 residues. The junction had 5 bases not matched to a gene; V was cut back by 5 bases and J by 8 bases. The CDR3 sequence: CASSVTSGRHIQYF. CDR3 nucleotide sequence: TGTGCCAGCAGCGTCACTAGCGGGAGACACATTCAGTACTTC.

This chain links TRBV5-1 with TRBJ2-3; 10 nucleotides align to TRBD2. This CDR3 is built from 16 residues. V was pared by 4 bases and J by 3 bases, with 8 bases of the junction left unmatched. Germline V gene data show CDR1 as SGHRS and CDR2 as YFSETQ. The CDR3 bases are TGCGCCAGCAGCCCCAAGCGGGGGGGCCTAACAGATACGCAGTATTTT. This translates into CASSPKRGGLTDTQYF. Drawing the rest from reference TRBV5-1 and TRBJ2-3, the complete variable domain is KAGVTQTPRYLIKTRGQQVTLSCSPISGHRSVSWYQQTPGQGLQFLFEYFSETQRNKGNFPGRFSGRQFSNSRSEMNVSTLELGDSALYLCASSPKRGGLTDTQYFGPGTRLTVL.

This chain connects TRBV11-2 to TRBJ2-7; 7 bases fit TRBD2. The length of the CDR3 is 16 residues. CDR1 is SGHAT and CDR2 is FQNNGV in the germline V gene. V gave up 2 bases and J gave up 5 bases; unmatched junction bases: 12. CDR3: CASSLFKLGGKHEQYF. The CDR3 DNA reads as TGTGCCAGCAGCTTATTCAAGTTGGGGGGGAAGCACGAGCAGTACTTC.

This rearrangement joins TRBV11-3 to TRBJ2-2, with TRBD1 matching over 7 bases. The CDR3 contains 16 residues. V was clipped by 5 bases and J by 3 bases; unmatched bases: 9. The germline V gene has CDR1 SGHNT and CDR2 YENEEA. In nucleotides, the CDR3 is TGTGCCAGCAGCGCCCGGGACAGTCCATACACCGGGGAGCTGTTTTTT. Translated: CASSARDSPYTGELFF. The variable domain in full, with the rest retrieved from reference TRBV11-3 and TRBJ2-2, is EAGVVQSPRYKIIEKKQPVAFWCNPISGHNTLYWYLQNLGQGPELLIRYENEEAVDDSQLPKDRFSAERLKGVDSTLKIQPAELGDSAVYLCASSARDSPYTGELFFGEGSRLTVL.

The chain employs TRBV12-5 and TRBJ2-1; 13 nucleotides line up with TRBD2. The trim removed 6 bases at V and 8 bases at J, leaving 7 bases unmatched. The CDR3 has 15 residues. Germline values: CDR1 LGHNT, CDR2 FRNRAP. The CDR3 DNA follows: TGTGCTAGTGGCCCCGGGACTAGCGGGATCGATGAGCAGTTCTTC. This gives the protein CASGPGTSGIDEQFF.

CDR3: CASSLPGTGNNEQFF. For the CDR3, the DNA is TGTGCCAGCAGCTTACCCGGGACAGGTAACAATGAGCAGTTCTTC. The chain carries TRBV5-5 and TRBJ2-1; TRBD1 matches at 8 bases. Germline values: CDR1 SGHKS, CDR2 YYEKEE (reference sequence). Unmatched junction bases numbered 6, after V lost 2 bases and J lost 5 bases. This CDR3 is built from 15 residues.

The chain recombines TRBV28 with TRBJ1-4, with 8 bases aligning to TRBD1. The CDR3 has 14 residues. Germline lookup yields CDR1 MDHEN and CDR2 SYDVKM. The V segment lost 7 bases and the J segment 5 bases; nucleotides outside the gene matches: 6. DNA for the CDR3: TGTGCCAGCACCCTGACAGGGGCGAATGAAAAACTGTTTTTT. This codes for CASTLTGANEKLFF.

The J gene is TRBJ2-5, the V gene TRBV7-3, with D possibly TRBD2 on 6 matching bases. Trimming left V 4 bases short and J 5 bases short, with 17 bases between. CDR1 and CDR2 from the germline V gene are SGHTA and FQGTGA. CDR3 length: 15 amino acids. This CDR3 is CASSSDMGGRETQYF. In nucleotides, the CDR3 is TGTGCCAGCAGCTCTGACATGGGAGGAAGGGAGACCCAGTACTTC.

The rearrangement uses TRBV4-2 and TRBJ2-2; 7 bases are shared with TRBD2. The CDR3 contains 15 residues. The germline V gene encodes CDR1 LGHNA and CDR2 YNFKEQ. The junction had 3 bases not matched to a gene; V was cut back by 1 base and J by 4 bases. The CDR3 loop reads CASSQGEGVTGELFF. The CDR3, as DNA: TGTGCCAGCAGCCAAGGGGAGGGAGTCACCGGGGAGCTGTTTTTT.

The CDR3 protein is CSIKQGVDSPLHF. CDR3 bases: TGCAGCATAAAACAAGGGGTGGATTCACCCCTCCACTTT. The rearrangement uses TRBV29-1 and TRBJ1-6; a possible D gene is TRBD1 (5 bases). The V gene's germline CDR1 is SQVTM and CDR2 ANQGSEA. Between the trimmed V and J ends, which lost 8 bases and 8 bases, there was a span of 16 bases. The CDR3 contains 13 residues. Filled out from reference TRBV29-1 and TRBJ1-6, the complete variable domain reads SAVISQKPSRDICQRGTSLTIQCQVDSQVTMMFWYRQQPGQSLTLIATANQGSEATYESGFVIDKFPISRPNLTFSTLTVSNMSPEDSSIYLCSIKQGVDSPLHFGNGTRLTVT.

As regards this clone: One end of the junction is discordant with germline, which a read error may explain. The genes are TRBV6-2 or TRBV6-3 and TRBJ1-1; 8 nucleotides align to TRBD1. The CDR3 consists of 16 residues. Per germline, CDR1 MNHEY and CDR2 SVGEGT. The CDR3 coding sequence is TGTGCCAGCACCCCCGGACAGGGCAATGCCGACAAGGGAGTTTTATTT. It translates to CASTPGQGNADKGVLF.

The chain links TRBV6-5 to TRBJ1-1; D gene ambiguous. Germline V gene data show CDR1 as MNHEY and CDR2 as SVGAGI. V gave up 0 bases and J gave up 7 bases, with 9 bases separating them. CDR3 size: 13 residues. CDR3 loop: CASSYSTIGEAFF. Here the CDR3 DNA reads TGTGCCAGCAGTTACTCAACCATCGGTGAAGCTTTCTTT.

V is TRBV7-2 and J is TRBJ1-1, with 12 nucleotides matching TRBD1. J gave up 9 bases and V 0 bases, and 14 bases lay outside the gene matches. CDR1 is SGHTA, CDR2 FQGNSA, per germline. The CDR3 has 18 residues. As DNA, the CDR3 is TGTGCCAGCAGCTTAGCTCCCCCGGGACAGGGGGCCAGCGGGCAAGCTTTCTTT. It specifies CASSLAPPGQGASGQAFF.

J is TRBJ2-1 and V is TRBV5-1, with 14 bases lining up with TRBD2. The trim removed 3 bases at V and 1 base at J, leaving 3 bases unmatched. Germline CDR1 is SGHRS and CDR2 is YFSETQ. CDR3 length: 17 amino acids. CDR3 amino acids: CASSYGLAGGSYNEQFF. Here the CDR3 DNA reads TGCGCCAGCAGCTACGGACTAGCGGGAGGTTCCTACAATGAGCAGTTCTTC.

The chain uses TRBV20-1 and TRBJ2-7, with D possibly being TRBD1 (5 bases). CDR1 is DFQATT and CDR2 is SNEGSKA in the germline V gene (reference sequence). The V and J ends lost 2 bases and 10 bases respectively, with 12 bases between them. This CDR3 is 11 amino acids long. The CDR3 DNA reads TGCAGTGCTAGAATACAGGAGCCCCAGTACTTC. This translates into CSARIQEPQYF.

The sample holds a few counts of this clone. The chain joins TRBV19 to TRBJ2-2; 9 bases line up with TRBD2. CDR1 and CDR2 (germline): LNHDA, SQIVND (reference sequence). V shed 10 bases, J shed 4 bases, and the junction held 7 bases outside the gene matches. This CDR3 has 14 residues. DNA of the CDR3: TGTGCCATCCTTAGCGGGAGTGCCACCGGGGAGCTGTTTTTT. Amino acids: CAILSGSATGELFF.

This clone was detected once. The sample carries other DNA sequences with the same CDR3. The CDR3 DNA sequence: TGTGCCAGCTCACCACTGACAGGGCCCAATCAGCCCCAGCATTTT. Protein: CASSPLTGPNQPQHF. This chain links TRBV18 with TRBJ1-5, with TRBD1 matching over 7 bases. This CDR3 spans 15 amino acids. The V and J ends lost 1 base and 3 bases, in that order; junction bases with no gene match: 3. Per germline, CDR1 KGHSH and CDR2 LQKENI.

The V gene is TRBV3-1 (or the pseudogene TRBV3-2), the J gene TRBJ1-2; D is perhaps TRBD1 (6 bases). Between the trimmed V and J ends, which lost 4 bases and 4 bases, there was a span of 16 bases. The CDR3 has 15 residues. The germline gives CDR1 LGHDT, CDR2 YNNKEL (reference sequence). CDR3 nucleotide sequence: TGTGCCAGCAGCCCACCGACAGGATTGCCCTATGGCTACACCTTC. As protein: CASSPPTGLPYGYTF.

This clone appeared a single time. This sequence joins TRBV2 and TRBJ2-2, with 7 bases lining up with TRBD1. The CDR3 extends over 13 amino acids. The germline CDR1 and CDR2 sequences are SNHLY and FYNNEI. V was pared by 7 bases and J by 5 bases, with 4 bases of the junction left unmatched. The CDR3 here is CASMGTATGELFF. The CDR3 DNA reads TGTGCCAGCATGGGGACAGCAACCGGGGAGCTGTTTTTT. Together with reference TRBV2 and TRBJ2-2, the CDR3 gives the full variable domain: EPEVTQTPSHQVTQMGQEVILRCVPISNHLYFYWYRQILGQKVEFLVSFYNNEISEKSEIFDDQFSVERPDGSNFTLKIRSTKLEDSAMYFCASMGTATGELFFGEGSRLTVL.

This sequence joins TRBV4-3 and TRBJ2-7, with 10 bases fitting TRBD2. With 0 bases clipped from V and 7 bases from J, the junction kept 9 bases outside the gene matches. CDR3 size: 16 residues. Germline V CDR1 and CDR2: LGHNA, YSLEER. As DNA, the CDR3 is TGCGCCAGCAGCCAAGAATTGAGCGGGGGGGCCCGGGAGCAGTACTTC. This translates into CASSQELSGGAREQYF.

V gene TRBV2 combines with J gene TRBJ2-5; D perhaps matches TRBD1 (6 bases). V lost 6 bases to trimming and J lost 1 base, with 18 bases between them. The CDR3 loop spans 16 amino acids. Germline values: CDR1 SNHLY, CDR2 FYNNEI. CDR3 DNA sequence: TGTGCCAGCAGGCCGCTCGTTCCCAGGGGCCAAGAGACCCAGTACTTC. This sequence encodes CASRPLVPRGQETQYF.